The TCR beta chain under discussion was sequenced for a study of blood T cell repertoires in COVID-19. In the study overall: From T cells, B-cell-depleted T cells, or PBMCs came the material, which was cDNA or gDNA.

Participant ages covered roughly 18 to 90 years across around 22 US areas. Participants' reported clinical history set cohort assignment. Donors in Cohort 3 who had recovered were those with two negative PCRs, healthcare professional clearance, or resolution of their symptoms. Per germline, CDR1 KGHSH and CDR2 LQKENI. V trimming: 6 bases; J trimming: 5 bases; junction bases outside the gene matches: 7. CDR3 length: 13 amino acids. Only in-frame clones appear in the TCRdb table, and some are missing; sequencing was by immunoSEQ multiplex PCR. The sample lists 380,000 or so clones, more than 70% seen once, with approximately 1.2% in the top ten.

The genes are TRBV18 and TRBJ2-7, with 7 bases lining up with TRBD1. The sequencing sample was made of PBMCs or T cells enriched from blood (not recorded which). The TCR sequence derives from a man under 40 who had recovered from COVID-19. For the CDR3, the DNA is TGTGCCAGCTCGTTGGGACAGCTCGACGAGCAGTACTTC. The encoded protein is CASSLGQLDEQYF.